This T cell receptor beta chain was obtained from a study of CD8 T cells in Susac syndrome. TCR beta from blood CD8+ and CD4+ T cells was sequenced. V lost 4 bases and J 2 bases, leaving 8 bases between the germline ends. The length of the CDR3 is 12 residues. CDR1 is SQVTM and CDR2 is ANQGSEA in the germline V gene. Random hexamers served to reverse transcribe roughly 0.45 to 1 ug RNA. TCRdb redid the calling of the immunoSEQ multiplex PCR reads with MiXCR, one entry per CDR3 protein. Found here are around 150,000 distinct CDR3 sequences, approximately 93% of them singletons; the top ten hold roughly 0.1%.

The clonotype originates from a human donor with multiple sclerosis. The gene calls are TRBV29-1 and TRBJ1-1; D is ambiguous. Sample: CD4+ T cells from PBMCs. For the CDR3, the DNA is TGCAGCGTTGCGGTGCATAACACTGAAGCTTTCTTT. This codes for CSVAVHNTEAFF.